This section outlines one T cell receptor (beta chain) sequence together with its context. TCRdb's table, derived via immunoSEQ multiplex PCR, lists solely in-frame clones and lacks some. The table records about 680,000 clones, roughly nine tenths of them present only once. Trimming removed 4 bases from V and 5 bases from J; junction bases left unmatched: 10. This CDR3 has 16 residues. CDR1 and CDR2 (germline): LNHDA, SQIVND (reference sequence). This sample was taken from a study of shared clonotypes between healthy human individuals. CD45RO-negative cells were positively selected for CCR7, leaving out terminally differentiated effector memory CD45RA+ cells.

This clonotype was obtained from a man aged 25-45 years in good health. This sequence joins TRBV19 and TRBJ1-5; TRBD1 agrees at 8 bases. The sequenced sample consisted of naive CD8+ T cells sorted from blood. The CDR3 sequence: CASSNPWAGGHQPQHF. In DNA form, the CDR3 reads TGTGCCAGTAGTAACCCGTGGGCAGGGGGCCATCAGCCCCAGCATTTT. Full variable domain (outside the CDR3, taken from reference TRBV19 and TRBJ1-5): DGGITQSPKYLFRKEGQNVTLSCEQNLNHDAMYWYRQDPGQGLRLIYYSQIVNDFQKGDIAEGYSVSREKKESFPLTVTSAQKNPTAFYLCASSNPWAGGHQPQHFGDGTRLSIL.